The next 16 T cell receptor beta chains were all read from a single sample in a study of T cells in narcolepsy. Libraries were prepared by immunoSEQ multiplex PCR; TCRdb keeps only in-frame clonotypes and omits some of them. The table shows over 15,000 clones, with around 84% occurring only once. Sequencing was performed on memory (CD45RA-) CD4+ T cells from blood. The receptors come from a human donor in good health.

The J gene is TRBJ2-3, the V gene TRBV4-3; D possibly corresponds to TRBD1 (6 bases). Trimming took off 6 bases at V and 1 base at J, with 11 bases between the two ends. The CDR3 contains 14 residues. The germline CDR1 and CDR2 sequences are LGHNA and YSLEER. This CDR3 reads CASRPGHGTDTQYF. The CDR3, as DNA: TGCGCCAGCAGACCGGGACACGGCACAGATACGCAGTATTTT.

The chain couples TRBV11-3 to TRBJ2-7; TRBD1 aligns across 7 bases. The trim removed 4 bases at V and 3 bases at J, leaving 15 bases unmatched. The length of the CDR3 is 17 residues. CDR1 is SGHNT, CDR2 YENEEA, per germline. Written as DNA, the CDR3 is TGTGCCAGCAGCTCAGAAACGACGGGACAGAGGCACTACGAGCAGTACTTC. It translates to CASSSETTGQRHYEQYF.

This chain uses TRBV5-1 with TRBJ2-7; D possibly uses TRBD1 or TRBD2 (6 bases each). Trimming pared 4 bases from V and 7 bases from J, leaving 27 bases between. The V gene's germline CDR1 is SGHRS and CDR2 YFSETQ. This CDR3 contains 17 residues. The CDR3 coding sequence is TGCGCCAGCAGCCCAAGACCAGGGACATCGGGCGGAGGGGAGCAGTACTTC. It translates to CASSPRPGTSGGGEQYF. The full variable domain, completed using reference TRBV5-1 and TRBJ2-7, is KAGVTQTPRYLIKTRGQQVTLSCSPISGHRSVSWYQQTPGQGLQFLFEYFSETQRNKGNFPGRFSGRQFSNSRSEMNVSTLELGDSALYLCASSPRPGTSGGGEQYFGPGTRLTVT.

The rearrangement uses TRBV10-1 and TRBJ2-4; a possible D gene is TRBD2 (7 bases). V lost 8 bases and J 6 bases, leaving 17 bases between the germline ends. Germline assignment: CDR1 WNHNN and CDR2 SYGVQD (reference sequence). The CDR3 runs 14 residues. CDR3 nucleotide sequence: TGCGCCAGCCGGTTTGAGGGGGGGGGAAACATTCAGTACTTC. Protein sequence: CASRFEGGGNIQYF.

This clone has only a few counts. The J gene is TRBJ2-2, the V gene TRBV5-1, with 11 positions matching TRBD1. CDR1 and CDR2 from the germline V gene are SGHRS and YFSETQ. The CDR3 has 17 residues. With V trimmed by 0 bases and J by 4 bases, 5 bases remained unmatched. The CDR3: CASSLEGDRGTTGELFF. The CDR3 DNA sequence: TGCGCCAGCAGCTTGGAAGGGGACAGGGGGACCACCGGGGAGCTGTTTTTT.

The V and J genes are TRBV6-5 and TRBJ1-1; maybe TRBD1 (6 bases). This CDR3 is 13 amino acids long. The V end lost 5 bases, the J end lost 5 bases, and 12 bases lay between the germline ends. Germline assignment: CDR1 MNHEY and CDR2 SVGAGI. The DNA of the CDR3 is TGTGCCAGCAGTCCTGGGGGGCGGACTGAAGCTTTCTTT. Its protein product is CASSPGGRTEAFF.

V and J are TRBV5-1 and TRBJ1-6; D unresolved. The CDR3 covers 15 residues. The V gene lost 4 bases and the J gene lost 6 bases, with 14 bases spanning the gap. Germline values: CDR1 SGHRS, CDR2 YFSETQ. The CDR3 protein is CASSPGRRVNSPLHF. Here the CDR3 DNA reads TGCGCCAGCAGCCCCGGGAGGAGGGTTAATTCACCCCTCCACTTT.

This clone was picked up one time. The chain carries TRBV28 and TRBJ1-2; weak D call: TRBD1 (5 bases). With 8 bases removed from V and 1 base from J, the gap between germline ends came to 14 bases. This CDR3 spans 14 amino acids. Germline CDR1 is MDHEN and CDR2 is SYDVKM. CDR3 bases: TGTGCCAGCTCCAGGGCAGGGATTAACTATGGCTACACCTTC. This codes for CASSRAGINYGYTF.

The DNA of the CDR3 is TGTGCCAGCAGCAAATCGAATGGACAGCCCTATGGCTACACCTTC. Residues: CASSKSNGQPYGYTF. The V call is TRBV7-9, the J call TRBJ1-2, with D possibly matching TRBD1 (6 bases). V lost 5 bases, J lost 4 bases, and 17 bases lay in between. From germline, CDR1 is SEHNR and CDR2 FQNEAQ (reference sequence). The CDR3 loop spans 15 amino acids.

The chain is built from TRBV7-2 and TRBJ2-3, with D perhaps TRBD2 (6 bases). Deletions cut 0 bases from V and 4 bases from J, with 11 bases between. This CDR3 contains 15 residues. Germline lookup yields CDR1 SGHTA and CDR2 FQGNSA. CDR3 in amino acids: CASSLAGGNADTQYF. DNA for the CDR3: TGTGCCAGCAGCTTAGCGGGAGGTAACGCAGATACGCAGTATTTT. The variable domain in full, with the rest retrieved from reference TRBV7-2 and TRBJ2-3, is GAGVSQSPSNKVTEKGKDVELRCDPISGHTALYWYRQSLGQGLEFLIYFQGNSAPDKSGLPSDRFSAERTGGSVSTLTIQRTQQEDSAVYLCASSLAGGNADTQYFGPGTRLTVL.

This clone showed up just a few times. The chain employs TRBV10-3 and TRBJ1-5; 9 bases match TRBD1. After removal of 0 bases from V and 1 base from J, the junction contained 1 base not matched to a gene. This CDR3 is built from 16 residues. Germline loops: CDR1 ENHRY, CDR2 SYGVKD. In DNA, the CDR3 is TGTGCCATCAGTGAGTCAGGGACAGGGAGCAATCAGCCCCAGCATTTT. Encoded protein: CAISESGTGSNQPQHF.

The CDR3: CACSLGETQYF. In DNA, the CDR3 is TGTGCCTGCTCCCTTGGGGAGACCCAGTACTTC. The chain couples TRBV30 to TRBJ2-5; D uncertain. Trimming removed 6 bases from V and 5 bases from J, with 10 bases in between. Germline V CDR1 and CDR2: GTSNPN, SVGIG (reference sequence). The CDR3 length is 11 residues.

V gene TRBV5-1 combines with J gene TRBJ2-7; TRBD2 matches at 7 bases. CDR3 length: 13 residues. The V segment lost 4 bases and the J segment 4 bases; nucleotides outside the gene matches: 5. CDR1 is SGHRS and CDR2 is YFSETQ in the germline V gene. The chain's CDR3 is CASSQAGRYEQYF. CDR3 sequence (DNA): TGCGCCAGCAGCCAAGCGGGGAGGTACGAGCAGTACTTC.

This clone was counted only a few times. CDR3 protein: CSVGQSYGYTF. The CDR3 DNA follows: TGCAGCGTTGGACAGTCCTATGGCTACACCTTC. The J gene is TRBJ1-2, the V gene TRBV29-1, with a weak D call TRBD1 (5 bases). Trimming cost V 4 bases and J 4 bases, with 7 bases left between them. There are 11 residues in the CDR3. Germline lookup yields CDR1 SQVTM and CDR2 ANQGSEA.

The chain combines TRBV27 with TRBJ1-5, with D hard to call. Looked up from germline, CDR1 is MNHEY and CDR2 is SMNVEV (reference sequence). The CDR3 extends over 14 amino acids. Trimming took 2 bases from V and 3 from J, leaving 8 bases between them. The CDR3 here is CASSLEGDNQPQHF. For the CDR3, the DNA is TGTGCCAGCAGTTTAGAGGGAGACAATCAGCCCCAGCATTTT.

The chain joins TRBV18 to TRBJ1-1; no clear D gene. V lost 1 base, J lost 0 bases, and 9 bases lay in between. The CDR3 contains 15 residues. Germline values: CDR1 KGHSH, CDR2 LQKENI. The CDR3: CASSPLSGVNTEAFF. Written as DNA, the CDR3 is TGTGCCAGCTCACCACTTTCCGGGGTGAACACTGAAGCTTTCTTT. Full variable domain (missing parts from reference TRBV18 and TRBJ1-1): NAGVMQNPRHLVRRRGQEARLRCSPMKGHSHVYWYRQLPEEGLKFMVYLQKENIIDESGMPKERFSAEFPKEGPSILRIQQVVRGDSAAYFCASSPLSGVNTEAFFGQGTRLTVV.